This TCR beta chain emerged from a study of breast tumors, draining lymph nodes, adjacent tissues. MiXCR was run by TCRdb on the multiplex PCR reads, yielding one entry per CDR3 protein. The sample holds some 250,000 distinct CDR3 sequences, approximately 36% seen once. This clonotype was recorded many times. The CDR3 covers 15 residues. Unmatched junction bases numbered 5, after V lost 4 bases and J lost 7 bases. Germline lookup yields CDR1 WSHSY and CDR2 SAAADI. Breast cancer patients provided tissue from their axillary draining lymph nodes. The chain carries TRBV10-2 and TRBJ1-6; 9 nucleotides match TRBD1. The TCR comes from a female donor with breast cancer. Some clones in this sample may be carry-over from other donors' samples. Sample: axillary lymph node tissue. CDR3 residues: CASSVGTGYNSPLHF. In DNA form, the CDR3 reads TGCGCCAGCAGTGTCGGGACAGGGTACAATTCACCCCTCCACTTT.